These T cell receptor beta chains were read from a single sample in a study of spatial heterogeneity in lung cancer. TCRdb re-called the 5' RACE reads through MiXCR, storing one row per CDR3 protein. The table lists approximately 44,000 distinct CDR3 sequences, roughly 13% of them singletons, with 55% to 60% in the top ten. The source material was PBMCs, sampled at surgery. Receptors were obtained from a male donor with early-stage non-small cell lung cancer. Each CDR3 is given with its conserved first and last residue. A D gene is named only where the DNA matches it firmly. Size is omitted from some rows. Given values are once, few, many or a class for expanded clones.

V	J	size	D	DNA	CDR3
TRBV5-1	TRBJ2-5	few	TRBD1	TGCGCCAGCAGCTTACTCACAGGGGAGGAGACCCAGTACTTC	CASSLLTGEETQYF
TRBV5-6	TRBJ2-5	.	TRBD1	TGTGCCAGCAGTCGGACAGGGGCGGAGGAGACCCAGTACTTC	CASSRTGAEETQYF
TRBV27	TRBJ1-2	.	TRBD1	TGTGCCACCGGGGACAGACTCTATGGCTACACCTTC	CATGDRLYGYTF
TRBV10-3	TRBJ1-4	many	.	TGTGCCATCAGTGAAAGGGGTTCAGCTAATGAAAAACTGTTTTTT	CAISERGSANEKLFF
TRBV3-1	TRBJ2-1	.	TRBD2	TGTGCCAGCAGCCCCCGGGGTAGCGGGGGGGACTCCTACAATGAGCAGTTCTTC	CASSPRGSGGDSYNEQFF
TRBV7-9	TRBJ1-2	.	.	TGTGCCAGCAGCTCAGGTTATGGACTGGGTTCCTATGGCTACACCTTC	CASSSGYGLGSYGYTF
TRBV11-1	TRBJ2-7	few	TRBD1	TGTGCCAGCAGCCCCCGGGACAGGGGGCTTTATGAGCAGTACTTC	CASSPRDRGLYEQYF
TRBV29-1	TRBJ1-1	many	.	TGCAGCGTTCGCGGTAGTAGGGGGAACACTGAAGCTTTCTTT	CSVRGSRGNTEAFF
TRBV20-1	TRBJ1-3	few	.	TGCAGTGCTAGAGAACAGGGAAGCTCTGGAAACACCATATATTTT	CSAREQGSSGNTIYF
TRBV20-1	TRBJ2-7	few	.	TGCAGTGCTAGAGCGGACGACTACGAGCAGTACTTC	CSARADDYEQYF
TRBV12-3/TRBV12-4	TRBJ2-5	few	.	TGTGCCAGCAGTTCCCCCTCCAGGTCGGATCAGACCCAGTACTTC	CASSSPSRSDQTQYF
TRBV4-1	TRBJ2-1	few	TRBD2	TGCGCCAGCAGCCAAGCAGGGCTAGCGGGAGTCCATGAGCAGTTCTTC	CASSQAGLAGVHEQFF
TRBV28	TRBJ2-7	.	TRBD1	TGTGCCAGCAGCAATGACAGGGGGACCTCCTACGAGCAGTACTTC	CASSNDRGTSYEQYF
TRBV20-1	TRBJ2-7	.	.	TGCAGTGCTAGTGATGCGACTAGTGAGGGACCCTACGAGCAGTACTTC	CSASDATSEGPYEQYF
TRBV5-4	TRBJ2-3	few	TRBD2	TGTGCCAGCAGCCTGGGACTAGCGGCTAGCACAGATACGCAGTATTTT	CASSLGLAASTDTQYF
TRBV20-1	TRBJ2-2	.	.	TGCAGTGCTAGAGTTGCTCGGGCTAGCTCCACCGGGGAGCTGTTTTTT	CSARVARASSTGELFF
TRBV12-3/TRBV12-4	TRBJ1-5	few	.	TGTGCCAGCAGTTACAGGGTCGGCAATCAGCCCCAGCATTTT	CASSYRVGNQPQHF
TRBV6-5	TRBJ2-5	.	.	TGTGCCAGCACTGACCCTTACCAAGAGACCCAGTACTTC	CASTDPYQETQYF